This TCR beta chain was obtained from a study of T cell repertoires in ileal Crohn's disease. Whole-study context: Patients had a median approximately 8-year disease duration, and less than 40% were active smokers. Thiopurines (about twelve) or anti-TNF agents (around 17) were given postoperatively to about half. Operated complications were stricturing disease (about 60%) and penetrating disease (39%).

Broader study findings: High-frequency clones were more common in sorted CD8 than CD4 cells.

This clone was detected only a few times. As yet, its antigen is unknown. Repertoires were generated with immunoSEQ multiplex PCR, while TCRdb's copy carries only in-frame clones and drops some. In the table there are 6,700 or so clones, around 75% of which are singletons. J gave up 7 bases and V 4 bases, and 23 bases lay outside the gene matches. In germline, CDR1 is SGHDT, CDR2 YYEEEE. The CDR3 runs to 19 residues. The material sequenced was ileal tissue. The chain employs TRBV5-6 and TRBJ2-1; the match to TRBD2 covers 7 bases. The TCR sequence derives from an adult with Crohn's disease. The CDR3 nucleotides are TGTGCCAGCAGCCTTTGGCTAGCGGACGAGACCAGCGTTAGGAATGAGCAGTTCTTC. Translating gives CASSLWLADETSVRNEQFF.